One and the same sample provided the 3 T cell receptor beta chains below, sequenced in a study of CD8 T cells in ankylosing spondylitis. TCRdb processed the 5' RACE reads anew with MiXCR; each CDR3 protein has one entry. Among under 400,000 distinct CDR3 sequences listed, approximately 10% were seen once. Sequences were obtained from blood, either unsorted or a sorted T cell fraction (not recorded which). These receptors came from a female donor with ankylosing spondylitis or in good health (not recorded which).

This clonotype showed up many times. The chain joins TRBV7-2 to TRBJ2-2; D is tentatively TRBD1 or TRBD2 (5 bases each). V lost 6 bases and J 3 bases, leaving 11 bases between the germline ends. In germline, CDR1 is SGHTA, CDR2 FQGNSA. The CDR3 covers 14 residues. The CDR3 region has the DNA TGTGCCAGCAGTCCGGGACGCTACACCGGGGAGCTGTTTTTT. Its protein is CASSPGRYTGELFF.

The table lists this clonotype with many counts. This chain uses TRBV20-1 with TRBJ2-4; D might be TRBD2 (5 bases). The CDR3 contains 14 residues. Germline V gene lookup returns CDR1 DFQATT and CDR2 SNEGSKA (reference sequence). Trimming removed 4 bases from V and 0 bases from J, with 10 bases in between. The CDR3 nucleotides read TGCAGTGCTAACAGAGGGATAGCCAAAAACATTCAGTACTTC. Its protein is CSANRGIAKNIQYF.

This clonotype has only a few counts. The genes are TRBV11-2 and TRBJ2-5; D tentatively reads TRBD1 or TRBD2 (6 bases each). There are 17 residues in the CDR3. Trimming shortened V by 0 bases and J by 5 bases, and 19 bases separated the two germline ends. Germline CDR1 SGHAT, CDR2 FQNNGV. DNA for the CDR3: TGTGCCAGCAGCTTAGACTCTCCCGGGGGCGGAAAGGAGACCCAGTACTTC. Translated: CASSLDSPGGGKETQYF.